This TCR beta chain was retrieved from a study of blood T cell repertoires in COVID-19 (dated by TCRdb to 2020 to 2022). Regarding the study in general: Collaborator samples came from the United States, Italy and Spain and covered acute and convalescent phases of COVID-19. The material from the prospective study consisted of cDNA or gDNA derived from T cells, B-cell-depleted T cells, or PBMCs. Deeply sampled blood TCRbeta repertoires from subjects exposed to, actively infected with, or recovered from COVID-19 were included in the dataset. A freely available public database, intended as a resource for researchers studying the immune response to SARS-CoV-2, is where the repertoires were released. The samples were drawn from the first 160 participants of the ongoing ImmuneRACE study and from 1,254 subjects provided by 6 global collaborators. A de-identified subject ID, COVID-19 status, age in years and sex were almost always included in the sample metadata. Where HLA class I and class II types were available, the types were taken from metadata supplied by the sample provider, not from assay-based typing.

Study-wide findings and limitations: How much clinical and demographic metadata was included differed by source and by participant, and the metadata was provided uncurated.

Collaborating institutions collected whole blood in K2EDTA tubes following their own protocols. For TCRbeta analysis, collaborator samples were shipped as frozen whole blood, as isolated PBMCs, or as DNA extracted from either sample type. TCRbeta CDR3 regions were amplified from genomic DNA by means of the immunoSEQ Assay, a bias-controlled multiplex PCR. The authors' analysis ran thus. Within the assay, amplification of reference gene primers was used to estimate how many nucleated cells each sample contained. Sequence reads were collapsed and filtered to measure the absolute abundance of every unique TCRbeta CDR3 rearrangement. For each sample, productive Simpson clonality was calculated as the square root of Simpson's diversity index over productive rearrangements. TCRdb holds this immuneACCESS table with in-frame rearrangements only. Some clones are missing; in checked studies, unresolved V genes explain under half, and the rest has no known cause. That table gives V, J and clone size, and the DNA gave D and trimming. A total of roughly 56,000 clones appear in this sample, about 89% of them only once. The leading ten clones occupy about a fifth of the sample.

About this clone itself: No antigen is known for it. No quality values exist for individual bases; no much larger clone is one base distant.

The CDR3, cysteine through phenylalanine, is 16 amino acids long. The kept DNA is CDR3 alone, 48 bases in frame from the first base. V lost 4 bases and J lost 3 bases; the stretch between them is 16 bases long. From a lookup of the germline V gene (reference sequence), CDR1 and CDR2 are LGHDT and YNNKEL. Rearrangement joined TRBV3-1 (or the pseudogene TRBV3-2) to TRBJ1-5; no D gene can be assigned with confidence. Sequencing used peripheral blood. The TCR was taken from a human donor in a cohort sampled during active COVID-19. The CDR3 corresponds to CASSPGNWGFNQPQHF. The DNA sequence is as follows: TGTGCCAGCAGCCCGGGGAACTGGGGATTCAATCAGCCCCAGCATTTT.